These T cell receptor beta chains were read from a single sample in a study of post-analysis software for immune sequencing data. TCRdb recomputed calls from the PCR reads with MiXCR, one row per CDR3 protein. The sample contains a few hundred thousand distinct CDR3 sequences, just over 35% of which appear only once. Material for sequencing was blood. The receptors were sampled from a girl aged 10 to 17 with multiple sclerosis. The CDR3 runs from the conserved cysteine through the conserved F or W. The D gene is left open where the match is weak. Clone size appears in some rows only: once, few, many, or a class for an expanded clone.

v_gene	abundance	len	d_gene	j_gene	CDR3aa	CDR3nt
TRBV12-3/TRBV12-4	.	13	.	TRBJ1-3	CASSYHGGNTIYF	TGTGCCAGCTCCTATCATGGGGGAAACACCATATATTTT
TRBV20-1	many	15	.	TRBJ2-3	CSARDGTASTDTQYF	TGCAGTGCTAGAGATGGGACGGCTAGCACAGATACGCAGTATTTT
TRBV5-1	.	12	.	TRBJ2-1	CASSLEGSEQFF	TGCGCCAGCAGCTTGGAAGGCAGTGAGCAGTTCTTC
TRBV9	many	12	.	TRBJ1-2	CASNAGNYGYTF	TGTGCCAGCAACGCAGGGAACTATGGCTACACCTTC
TRBV6-1	once	14	.	TRBJ1-5	CASSESGLYQPQHF	TGTGCCAGCAGTGAATCGGGACTCTATCAGCCCCAGCATTTT
TRBV2	few	13	.	TRBJ2-2	CASSEGETGELFF	TGTGCCAGCAGTGAAGGGGAAACCGGGGAGCTGTTTTTT
TRBV7-9	few	14	.	TRBJ2-2	CASSLTGNTGELFF	TGTGCCAGCAGCTTGACAGGGAACACCGGGGAGCTGTTTTTT
TRBV7-2	.	17	.	TRBJ2-7	CASSLGAFRTTFYEQYF	TGTGCCAGCAGCTTAGGGGCTTTCCGGACTACATTTTACGAGCAGTACTTC
TRBV3-1	.	13	.	TRBJ2-1	CASSQAPGNEQFF	TGTGCCAGCAGCCAAGCCCCGGGAAATGAGCAGTTCTTC
TRBV5-5	.	16	TRBD1	TRBJ1-1	CASSATGTGGLTEAFF	TGTGCCAGCAGCGCAACCGGGACAGGGGGCTTGACTGAAGCTTTCTTT
TRBV14	many	15	.	TRBJ2-7	CASSQGGYGTYEQYF	TGTGCCAGCAGCCAAGGAGGCTACGGGACCTACGAGCAGTACTTC
TRBV5-1	many	16	.	TRBJ2-2	CASSLLPGHPTGELFF	TGCGCCAGCAGCCTCCTACCGGGACACCCCACCGGGGAGCTGTTTTTT
TRBV7-2	many	13	.	TRBJ2-5	CASSPLVLRTQYF	TGTGCCAGCAGCCCCCTAGTACTGAGGACCCAGTACTTC
TRBV11-1	.	17	TRBD1	TRBJ2-6	CASSSQGSRPGANVLTF	TGTGCCAGCAGTTCACAGGGGAGCCGCCCTGGGGCCAACGTCCTGACTTTC
TRBV5-5	.	15	.	TRBJ1-5	CASSLEESSNQLQHF	TGTGCCAGCAGCTTGGAAGAGTCGAGCAATCAGCTCCAGCATTTT
TRBV6-1	few	15	TRBD2	TRBJ2-5	CASSEARGGTYGQYF	TGTGCCAGCAGTGAAGCAAGGGGAGGGACCTACGGGCAGTACTTC
TRBV7-2	.	13	.	TRBJ2-7	CASSLEGGYEQYF	TGTGCCAGCAGCTTAGAGGGGGGCTACGAGCAGTACTTC
TRBV18	many	16	TRBD1	TRBJ2-1	CASSPNTGGLYNEQFF	TGTGCCAGCTCACCTAACACAGGGGGCTTGTACAATGAGCAGTTCTTC
TRBV28	.	13	.	TRBJ2-4	CAGNPPRENIQYF	TGTGCCGGCAACCCCCCCAGGGAGAACATTCAGTACTTC
TRBV12-3/TRBV12-4	many	15	TRBD1	TRBJ2-3	CASSLDRVGADTQYF	TGTGCCAGCAGTCTTGACAGGGTCGGCGCAGATACGCAGTATTTT
TRBV30	.	18	TRBD2	TRBJ2-1	CAWSGVGVAGGTYNEQFF	TGTGCCTGGAGTGGAGTTGGAGTAGCGGGAGGTACTTACAATGAGCAGTTCTTC
TRBV20-1	many	14	.	TRBJ2-5	CSARDLSGRETQYF	TGCAGTGCTAGAGATCTCTCGGGAAGGGAGACCCAGTACTTC
TRBV20-1	many	14	TRBD2	TRBJ2-5	CSASTSGGQETQYF	TGCAGTGCTAGTACTAGCGGGGGCCAAGAGACCCAGTACTTC
TRBV10-3	few	13	.	TRBJ2-2	CAISRQAAGELFF	TGTGCCATCAGTCGACAGGCGGCCGGGGAGCTGTTTTTT
TRBV15	.	19	TRBD2	TRBJ2-3	CATSTPGLAGGPATDTQYF	TGTGCCACCAGCACCCCGGGACTAGCGGGAGGGCCAGCCACAGATACGCAGTATTTT
TRBV20-1	few	15	TRBD2	TRBJ2-5	CSARDLGGSYNEQYF	TGCAGTGCTAGAGATCTGGGCGGGAGCTACAATGAGCAGTACTTC
TRBV5-1	.	14	TRBD2	TRBJ2-5	CASRPGLAGETQYF	TGCGCCAGCAGGCCCGGACTAGCGGGAGAGACCCAGTACTTC
TRBV5-1	once	17	.	TRBJ2-4	CASSLPFSGDLKNIQYF	TGCGCCAGCAGCTTGCCTTTTAGCGGCGACCTCAAAAACATTCAGTACTTC
TRBV12-3/TRBV12-4	.	16	.	TRBJ2-2	CASQGGGLAGTGKLFF	TGTGCCAGCCAGGGTGGGGGTCTAGCTGGCACCGGGAAGCTGTTTTTT
TRBV6-2/TRBV6-3	few	11	.	TRBJ2-5	CAGTAMETQYF	TGTGCCGGCACCGCAATGGAGACCCAGTACTTC
TRBV29-1	.	15	TRBD2	TRBJ2-5	CSVEGRLAGDNEQYF	TGCAGCGTTGAAGGAAGACTAGCGGGAGACAATGAGCAGTACTTC
TRBV10-3	.	15	.	TRBJ2-7	CAISVVAGTHYEQYF	TGTGCCATCAGTGTAGTTGCCGGGACACATTACGAGCAGTACTTC
TRBV4-1	many	11	.	TRBJ1-1	CASSLNAEAFF	TGCGCCAGCAGCCTAAATGCCGAAGCTTTCTTT
TRBV15	few	15	TRBD2	TRBJ2-3	CATSSSGRVTDTQYF	TGTGCCACCAGCAGTAGCGGGAGGGTGACAGATACGCAGTATTTT
TRBV14	.	14	TRBD1	TRBJ2-5	CASRQQGGGETQYF	TGTGCCAGCAGACAACAGGGGGGCGGAGAGACCCAGTACTTC
TRBV10-3	.	13	.	TRBJ1-1	CAITADRNTEAFF	TGTGCCATCACCGCGGACAGGAACACTGAAGCTTTCTTT
TRBV20-1	many	15	TRBD1	TRBJ1-5	CSARAGQGIYQPQHF	TGCAGTGCTAGAGCGGGACAGGGGATTTACCAGCCCCAGCATTTT
TRBV20-1	many	15	.	TRBJ2-3	CSARIGLSTADTQYF	TGCAGTGCTAGAATCGGACTTTCGACCGCAGATACGCAGTATTTT
TRBV7-8	.	18	.	TRBJ2-6	CASSLRGRWIPGANVLTF	TGTGCCAGCAGCTTGAGGGGACGGTGGATCCCTGGGGCCAACGTCCTGACTTTC
TRBV4-1	.	15	TRBD2	TRBJ2-7	CASSQVHSGGYEQYF	TGCGCCAGCAGCCAAGTGCATAGCGGGGGATACGAGCAGTACTTC
TRBV7-2	many	14	TRBD1	TRBJ1-4	CASSQGAQGEKLFF	TGTGCCAGCAGCCAGGGGGCACAAGGTGAAAAACTGTTTTTT
TRBV3-1	.	14	.	TRBJ1-2	CASNPGGGQEGYTF	TGTGCCAGCAACCCCGGGGGGGGGCAAGAAGGCTACACCTTC
TRBV24-1	many	14	.	TRBJ2-3	CATSDLESTDTQYF	TGTGCCACCAGTGATTTGGAGAGCACAGATACGCAGTATTTT
TRBV18	few	17	TRBD2	TRBJ2-1	CASSPRTSGRAGSEQFF	TGTGCCAGCTCACCACGCACTAGCGGGAGGGCAGGGAGTGAGCAGTTCTTC
TRBV20-1	.	17	.	TRBJ1-6	CSAREWDRSSYNSPLHF	TGCAGTGCTAGAGAATGGGACCGAAGCTCCTATAATTCACCCCTCCACTTT
TRBV5-5	many	15	TRBD1	TRBJ2-3	CASSLAGQVTDTQYF	TGTGCCAGCAGCTTGGCGGGACAGGTCACAGATACGCAGTATTTT
TRBV12-3/TRBV12-4	few	12	.	TRBJ1-1	CASLVGPGEAFF	TGTGCCAGTCTTGTAGGTCCCGGGGAAGCTTTCTTT
TRBV28	few	17	.	TRBJ1-1	CASLTSLGRRGQREAFF	TGTGCCAGCCTGACGAGTTTGGGTAGACGGGGGCAACGTGAAGCTTTCTTT
TRBV20-1	.	15	TRBD2	TRBJ2-7	CSARASGGGAYEQYF	TGCAGTGCTAGGGCTAGCGGGGGAGGAGCCTACGAGCAGTACTTC
TRBV4-1	.	13	TRBD1	TRBJ2-7	CASSATGDRSRYF	TGCGCCAGCAGCGCCACAGGGGACCGCAGCCGGTACTTC
TRBV27	.	14	.	TRBJ1-2	CASSLRGISYDYTF	TGTGCCAGCAGTTTACGTGGGATTTCGTATGACTACACCTTC
TRBV20-1	once	13	TRBD2	TRBJ2-7	CSLPGTNSYEQYF	TGCAGTCTACCCGGGACTAACTCTTACGAGCAGTACTTC
TRBV5-6	.	14	TRBD1	TRBJ1-2	CASSSRTGIRGYTF	TGTGCCAGCAGCTCGCGGACAGGGATTCGGGGCTACACCTTC
TRBV20-1	many	15	TRBD1	TRBJ1-4	CSAIGGGTGSEKLFF	TGCAGTGCCATAGGGGGCGGGACAGGGAGTGAAAAACTGTTTTTT
TRBV7-2	many	13	.	TRBJ2-1	CASSLVPGNEQFF	TGTGCCAGCAGCTTAGTCCCGGGGAATGAGCAGTTCTTC
TRBV12-3/TRBV12-4	.	14	.	TRBJ1-1	CASIPGGEGTEAFF	TGTGCCAGCATCCCCGGAGGGGAGGGCACTGAAGCTTTCTTT
TRBV10-1	many	11	.	TRBJ2-7	CASLSSYEQYF	TGCGCCAGCCTGTCCTCCTACGAGCAGTACTTC
TRBV11-2	.	14	TRBD1	TRBJ2-3	CASSRTGDTDTQYF	TGTGCCAGCAGCCGGACAGGTGACACAGATACGCAGTATTTT
TRBV7-2	many	17	.	TRBJ1-6	CASSSSRTARGNSPLHF	TGTGCCAGCAGCTCGTCTCGAACGGCCAGGGGCAATTCACCCCTCCACTTT